This T cell receptor (beta chain) was found in a study of T-cell reconstitution after alpha-beta-depleted transplantation in children. Findings of the study overall: T-cell counts and diversity were attributed mostly to newly produced T cells one year after transplant. Some patients owed their high day-60 TCRbeta diversity to surviving recipient T cells and thymic progenitors.

This clonotype was counted at least ten times. Its target is unknown. Molecular barcoding with unique molecular identifiers was used for the TCRbeta library. TCRdb analysed the PCR reads with MiXCR anew, one entry per CDR3 protein. The sample has hundreds of thousands of distinct CDR3 sequences, around 13% seen once. The sequences come from PBMCs, collected before TCRalphabeta/CD19-depleted stem cell transplant. The origin of this receptor is a girl aged 2-10 years with congenital amegakaryocytic thrombocytopenia, due to receive a stem cell transplant.

The CDR3 here is CASSESVFFGTDPYEQYF. The DNA of the CDR3 is TGTGCCAGCAGTGAATCGGTTTTTTTTGGGACAGATCCCTACGAGCAGTACTTC. This chain connects TRBV25-1 to TRBJ2-7; TRBD1 matches 7 bases. V was clipped by 1 base and J by 2 bases; unmatched bases: 14. CDR1 MGHDK and CDR2 SYGVNS come from the germline V gene. CDR3 length: 18 amino acids.